These 9 T cell receptor beta chains came from one sample sequenced in a study of T cell repertoires in cytomegalovirus infection. TCRdb redid the calling of the reads with MiXCR, one entry per CDR3 protein. The sample holds 350,000 to 500,000 distinct CDR3 sequences, under 40% seen once. The sequencing input was PBMCs. Source of these receptors: a human donor in good health (CMV status not recorded). Some clones in this sample may be carry-over from other donors' samples.

This clonotype was counted only a few times. V is TRBV7-2 and J is TRBJ1-2, with a weak D call TRBD1 (6 bases). Per germline, CDR1 SGHTA and CDR2 FQGNSA. V was pared by 2 bases and J by 3 bases, with 19 bases between. This CDR3 has 17 amino acids. In DNA form, the CDR3 reads TGTGCCAGCAGCTTACGCCATTTGGGGGCATTGGACTATGGCTACACCTTC. It yields the protein CASSLRHLGALDYGYTF.

As concerns this clonotype: This may arise from a read error, as a much more abundant clone is one base away. J is TRBJ2-7 and V is TRBV7-2, with D maybe TRBD1 (5 bases). CDR3 length equals 13 residues. In germline, CDR1 is SGHTA, CDR2 FQGNSA. CDR3 region: CASSSDSTYEHYF. In DNA, the CDR3 is TGTGCCAGCAGCTCAGACAGTACCTACGAGCATTACTTC.

The J gene is TRBJ1-3, the V gene TRBV7-2; D ambiguous. Trimming removed 5 bases at V and 1 base at J, with 9 bases between. The CDR3 runs 14 residues. Germline lookup yields CDR1 SGHTA and CDR2 FQGNSA. CDR3 coding DNA: TGTGCCAGCAGCGCCAAGTTATCTGGAAACACCATATATTTT. It translates to CASSAKLSGNTIYF.

This clonotype was seen many times. CDR3 DNA sequence: TGTGCCAGCAGCTTTCAGGTGGGGTACCAAGAGACCCAGTACTTC. It is translated as CASSFQVGYQETQYF. The V and J genes are TRBV7-6 and TRBJ2-5; D remains ambiguous. The V end lost 3 bases, the J end lost 0 bases, and 11 bases lay between the germline ends. The CDR3 contains 15 residues. Germline V lookup: CDR1 SGHVS, CDR2 FNYEAQ.

V is TRBV7-9 and J is TRBJ2-7; a possible D gene is TRBD1 (5 bases). V shed 3 bases and J shed 6 bases, with 12 bases lying between them. CDR1 and CDR2 (germline): SEHNR, FQNEAQ (reference sequence). This CDR3 has 13 amino acids. CDR3 residues: CASSFGEGAEQYF. CDR3 DNA: TGTGCCAGCAGCTTTGGGGAAGGGGCCGAGCAGTACTTC.

This clonotype was observed a few times. This sequence joins TRBV6-2 or TRBV6-3 and TRBJ2-2; D is uncertain. Germline V gene lookup returns CDR1 MNHEY and CDR2 SVGEGT. Trimming cost V 7 bases and J 3 bases, with 15 bases left between them. The CDR3 loop spans 15 amino acids. CDR3 protein: CASTPSPLDTGELFF. The CDR3 DNA is TGTGCCAGCACTCCAAGTCCGTTAGACACCGGGGAGCTGTTTTTT.

This chain links TRBV11-2 with TRBJ2-5; 13 bases are a match to TRBD2. The germline V gene encodes CDR1 SGHAT and CDR2 FQNNGV. The ends lost 1 base at V and 3 bases at J; junction bases unmatched: 5. The CDR3 runs to 17 residues. CDR3 coding DNA: TGTGCCAGCAGCTTAGGGGGGGGACTAGCGGGGAAAGAGACCCAGTACTTC. It translates to CASSLGGGLAGKETQYF.

V gene TRBV6-2 or TRBV6-3 combines with J gene TRBJ2-7; D possibly corresponds to TRBD1 (5 bases). Germline loops: CDR1 MNHEY, CDR2 SVGEGT. CDR3 length: 14 amino acids. V was shortened by 2 bases and J by 0 bases, with 8 bases between the two germline ends. CDR3 protein: CASSYQGNSYEQYF. The CDR3 DNA follows: TGTGCCAGCAGTTACCAGGGTAACTCCTACGAGCAGTACTTC.

The chain's CDR3 is CASRTLMAARQETQYF. The CDR3 nucleotides are TGTGCCAGCAGAACACTCATGGCAGCACGCCAGGAGACCCAGTACTTC. The J gene is TRBJ2-5, the V gene TRBV6-1; D remains ambiguous. In germline, CDR1 is MNHNS, CDR2 SASEGT. Trimming took 6 bases from V and 5 from J, leaving 22 bases between them. The CDR3 length is 16 residues.